The 20 T cell receptor beta chains in this list originate from one sample, sequenced in a study of T cell repertoires in cytomegalovirus infection. TCRdb ran MiXCR on the reads and lists one entry per CDR3 protein. The sample yields 250,000 to 400,000 distinct CDR3 sequences, about 25% seen once. Their antigen targets remain unknown. Material: cultured PBMCs, obtained from culture after CMV antigen stimulation. The receptors were sampled from a human donor in good health (CMV status not recorded). Some clones in this sample may be carry-over from other donors' samples.

This clonotype has only a few counts. The rearrangement links TRBV4-3 to TRBJ2-7; TRBD2 aligns across 12 bases. The CDR3 length is 15 residues. J lost 5 bases, V lost 6 bases, and 8 bases had no gene match. The V gene's germline CDR1 is LGHNA and CDR2 YSLEER. The CDR3 region is CASRARLAGEHEQYF. CDR3 DNA sequence: TGCGCCAGCAGGGCGCGACTAGCGGGAGAACACGAGCAGTACTTC.

This clonotype was seen a handful of times. CDR3 nucleotides: TGTGCCAGCAGGCTACTAGGACTAGCGGGACATAATGAGCAGTTCTTC. Its protein product is CASRLLGLAGHNEQFF. The rearrangement joins TRBV6-5 to TRBJ2-1; 12 nucleotides line up with TRBD2. V shed 6 bases and J 7 bases; nucleotides not matched to a gene: 10. The CDR3 length is 16 residues. Germline assignment: CDR1 MNHEY and CDR2 SVGAGI.

This clonotype has only a few counts. The chain links TRBV29-1 to TRBJ2-5; D gene uncertain. Germline V lookup: CDR1 SQVTM, CDR2 ANQGSEA. The germline V and J ends were trimmed by 4 bases and 3 bases, with 9 bases remaining between them. CDR3 length equals 12 residues. The chain's CDR3 is CSVGQLKETQYF. The CDR3 coding sequence is TGCAGCGTTGGCCAGCTAAAAGAGACCCAGTACTTC.

This clonotype was seen a handful of times. The chain couples TRBV7-6 to TRBJ2-7; no definite D call. The CDR3 spans 11 residues. Trimming took 8 bases from V and 3 from J, leaving 8 bases between them. Per germline, CDR1 SGHVS and CDR2 FNYEAQ. For the CDR3, the DNA is TGTGCCAGCGCGTCCCTCTACGAGCAGTACTTC. Translation gives CASASLYEQYF.

For the CDR3, the DNA is TGTGCCAGCAGCCTGGGACTGACATTCTATTCAGGGGATACGCAGTATTTT. Protein product: CASSLGLTFYSGDTQYF. The J gene is TRBJ2-3, the V gene TRBV6-2 or TRBV6-3; possible D gene TRBD2, 6 bases. V shed 6 bases and J shed 6 bases, with 25 bases lying between them. The CDR3 totals 17 residues. CDR1 is MNHEY, CDR2 SVGEGT, per germline.

This clonotype was counted a few times. The CDR3 coding sequence is TGTGCCAGCAGCTTTCTCGGACTAGCGGGAGGGCCAACAACCTACGAGCAGTACGTC. This translates into CASSFLGLAGGPTTYEQYV. V is TRBV7-9 and J is TRBJ2-7, with 15 nucleotides matching TRBD2. V dropped 3 bases and J dropped 2; count of bases not matched to a gene: 11. The CDR3 totals 19 residues. The germline CDR1 and CDR2 sequences are SEHNR and FQNEAQ (reference sequence).

A few counts support this clonotype. The chain has TRBV20-1 and TRBJ2-7, with 14 nucleotides matching TRBD2. CDR1 and CDR2 (germline): DFQATT, SNEGSKA (reference sequence). The CDR3 runs to 13 residues. Germline trimming cut 4 bases from V and 6 bases from J; bases unmatched to any gene: 2. CDR3 DNA: TGCAGTGCTATGGGACTAGCGGGAGTCGAGCAGTACGTC. It codes for CSAMGLAGVEQYV.

This clonotype was recorded at least ten times. This chain uses TRBV4-1 with TRBJ2-6; 14 bases match TRBD2. The ends lost 2 bases at V and 1 base at J; junction bases unmatched: 4. The CDR3 is 19 amino acids. The germline gives CDR1 MGHRA, CDR2 YSYEKL. DNA of the CDR3: TGCGCCAGCAGCCAATCGGGACTAGCGGGAGATTCTGGGGCCAACGTCCTGACTTTC. Encoded protein: CASSQSGLAGDSGANVLTF.

This clonotype showed up just a few times. V gene TRBV5-1 combines with J gene TRBJ2-1; weak D call: TRBD2 (6 bases). Between the trimmed V and J ends, which lost 0 bases and 11 bases, there was a span of 15 bases. The CDR3 extends over 14 amino acids. Germline values: CDR1 SGHRS, CDR2 YFSETQ. The CDR3 here is CASSLASPGDQQFF. DNA of the CDR3: TGCGCCAGCAGCTTGGCATCACCGGGAGACCAGCAGTTCTTC.

The chain couples TRBV19 to TRBJ2-2; D not certain. The CDR3 length is 13 residues. The germline gives CDR1 LNHDA, CDR2 SQIVND (reference sequence). Trimming took 4 bases from V and 3 from J, leaving 6 bases between them. CDR3 amino acids: CASSTLYTGELFF. The CDR3 region has the DNA TGTGCCAGTAGTACCTTATACACCGGGGAGCTGTTTTTT. Full variable domain (missing parts from reference TRBV19 and TRBJ2-2): DGGITQSPKYLFRKEGQNVTLSCEQNLNHDAMYWYRQDPGQGLRLIYYSQIVNDFQKGDIAEGYSVSREKKESFPLTVTSAQKNPTAFYLCASSTLYTGELFFGEGSRLTVL.

The chain joins TRBV7-6 to TRBJ2-1; 8 nucleotides match TRBD1. This CDR3 is built from 16 residues. V shed 5 bases and J 6 bases; nucleotides not matched to a gene: 12. Germline loops: CDR1 SGHVS, CDR2 FNYEAQ. CDR3 loop: CASSPGQGLSFNEQFF. Written as DNA, the CDR3 is TGTGCCAGCAGCCCCGGACAGGGACTGTCTTTCAATGAGCAGTTCTTC.

The chain joins TRBV5-1 to TRBJ1-5; D not resolved. Germline V lookup: CDR1 SGHRS, CDR2 YFSETQ. CDR3 length equals 13 residues. The V and J ends lost 4 bases and 6 bases respectively, with 11 bases between them. CDR3 in DNA: TGCGCCAGCAGCACCATCCCCTTTCAGCCCCAGCATTTT. This encodes CASSTIPFQPQHF.

The chain combines TRBV7-8 with TRBJ1-6; TRBD1 matches 7 bases. The CDR3 has 15 amino acids. Germline V lookup: CDR1 SGHVS, CDR2 FQNEAQ. J was trimmed by 8 bases and V by 0 bases; bases with no gene match: 4. The CDR3 reads CASSLALRGDSPLHF. CDR3 in DNA: TGTGCCAGCAGCTTAGCGCTCAGGGGGGATTCACCCCTCCACTTT.

This clonotype was found many times. V usage is TRBV12-3 or TRBV12-4 and J usage is TRBJ1-2; maybe TRBD1 (5 bases). The V gene lost 2 bases and the J gene lost 7 bases, with 14 bases spanning the gap. CDR3 size: 14 residues. As DNA, the CDR3 is TGTGCCAGCAGTTTATCGGCTCGGGGGAGTGGCTACACCTTC. It specifies CASSLSARGSGYTF.

The rearrangement joins TRBV11-3 to TRBJ1-6; weak D call: TRBD1 (5 bases). In germline, CDR1 is SGHNT, CDR2 YENEEA. CDR3 size: 13 residues. The ends were cut back, 5 bases at V and 10 bases at J, with 12 bases in the middle. The CDR3: CASSPGGESPLHF. CDR3 bases: TGTGCCAGCAGCCCGGGGGGGGAGTCACCCCTCCACTTT.

This chain connects TRBV6-2 or TRBV6-3 to TRBJ2-3; TRBD1 matches 7 bases. V lost 6 bases, J lost 2 bases, and 8 bases stayed unmatched. Germline V gene lookup returns CDR1 MNHEY and CDR2 SVGEGT. The length of the CDR3 is 15 residues. CDR3 loop: CASRRTGQFTDTQYF. The DNA for the CDR3 is TGTGCCAGCAGGCGCACGGGACAGTTCACAGATACGCAGTATTTT.

The rearrangement links TRBV28 to TRBJ2-4; D ambiguous. The germline gives CDR1 MDHEN, CDR2 SYDVKM. Trimming removed 6 bases from V and 5 bases from J, with 17 bases in between. The CDR3 runs 15 residues. CDR3 nucleotide sequence: TGTGCCAGCAGGCCCCCAGGACCGAGGCAAAACATTCAGTACTTC. Translating it yields CASRPPGPRQNIQYF. Based on the CDR3 plus reference TRBV28 and TRBJ2-4, the full variable domain is DVKVTQSSRYLVKRTGEKVFLECVQDMDHENMFWYRQDPGLGLRLIYFSYDVKMKEKGDIPEGYSVSREKKERFSLILESASTNQTSMYLCASRPPGPRQNIQYFGAGTRLSVL.

This clonotype was recorded many times. The CDR3: CASSYGQNYGYTF. DNA for the CDR3: TGTGCCAGCAGTTACGGACAGAACTATGGCTACACCTTC. The chain joins TRBV6-6 to TRBJ1-2; tentative D call: TRBD1 (6 bases). Germline values: CDR1 MNHNY, CDR2 SVGAGI (reference sequence). The length of the CDR3 is 13 residues. Trimming removed 2 bases from V and 2 bases from J, with 6 bases in between.

Ten or more counts support this clonotype. This rearrangement joins TRBV11-1 to TRBJ2-4; D remains unclear. V shed 1 base and J shed 0 bases, with 7 bases lying between them. The CDR3 is 15 residues long. CDR1 is SGHAT and CDR2 is FQDESV in the germline V gene (reference sequence). The CDR3 protein is CASSLGRLAKNIQYF. The CDR3 DNA is TGTGCCAGCAGCTTAGGGCGTCTAGCCAAAAACATTCAGTACTTC. The whole variable domain, remainder taken from reference TRBV11-1 and TRBJ2-4, is EAEVAQSPRYKITEKSQAVAFWCDPISGHATLYWYRQILGQGPELLVQFQDESVVDDSQLPKDRFSAERLKGVDSTLKIQPAELGDSAMYLCASSLGRLAKNIQYFGAGTRLSVL.

V and J are TRBV2 and TRBJ2-5; the D is unclear. The CDR3 contains 12 residues. Germline V gene sequence: CDR1 SNHLY, CDR2 FYNNEI. V was trimmed by 1 base and J by 5 bases, leaving 5 bases between them. The CDR3 nucleotides read TGTGCCAGCAGTGAAGTCATGGAGACCCAGTACTTC. Translation: CASSEVMETQYF.